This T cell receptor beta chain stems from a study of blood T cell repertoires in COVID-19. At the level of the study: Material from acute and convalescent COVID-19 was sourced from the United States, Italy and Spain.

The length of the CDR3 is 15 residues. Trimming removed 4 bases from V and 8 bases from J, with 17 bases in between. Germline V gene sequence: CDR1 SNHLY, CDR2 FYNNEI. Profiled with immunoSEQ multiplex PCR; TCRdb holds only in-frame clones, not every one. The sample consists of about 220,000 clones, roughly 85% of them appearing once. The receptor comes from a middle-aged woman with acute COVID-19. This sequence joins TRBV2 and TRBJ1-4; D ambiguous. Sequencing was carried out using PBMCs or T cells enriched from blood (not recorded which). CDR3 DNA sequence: TGTGCCAGCAGTGTGGTCGAGGGTTTCACCGAAAAACTGTTTTTT. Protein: CASSVVEGFTEKLFF.